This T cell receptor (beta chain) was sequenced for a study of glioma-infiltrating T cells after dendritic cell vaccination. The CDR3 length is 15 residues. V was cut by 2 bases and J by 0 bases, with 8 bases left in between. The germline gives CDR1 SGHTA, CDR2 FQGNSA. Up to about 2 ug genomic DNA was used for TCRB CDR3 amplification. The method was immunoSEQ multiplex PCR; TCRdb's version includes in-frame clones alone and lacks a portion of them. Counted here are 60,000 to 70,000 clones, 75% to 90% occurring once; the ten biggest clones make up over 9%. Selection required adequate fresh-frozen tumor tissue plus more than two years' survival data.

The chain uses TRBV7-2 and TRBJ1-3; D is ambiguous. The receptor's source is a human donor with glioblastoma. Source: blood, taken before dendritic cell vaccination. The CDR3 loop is CASSLLTDSGNTIYF. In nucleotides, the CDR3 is TGTGCCAGCAGCTTATTAACAGACTCTGGAAACACCATATATTTT.